What follows are 21 T cell receptor beta chains derived from one specimen sequenced in a study of technical replicates of blood from a handful of donors. Only in-frame clones appear in the TCRdb table, and some are missing; sequencing was by immunoSEQ multiplex PCR. This repertoire shows 75,000 to 95,000 clones, 90% to 95% found once; its top ten account for 0.39%. Sequenced sample: T cells isolated from PBMCs. The receptors were sampled from a human donor in good health.

This chain uses TRBV19 with TRBJ2-5; the D gene is possibly TRBD2 (6 bases). V gave up 6 bases and J gave up 5 bases, with 16 bases separating them. The CDR3 covers 14 residues. The germline V gene encodes CDR1 LNHDA and CDR2 SQIVND (reference sequence). The CDR3 reads CASSVPGVRETQYF. Here the CDR3 DNA reads TGTGCCAGTAGCGTACCGGGAGTTCGTGAGACCCAGTACTTC.

The rearrangement joins TRBV29-1 to TRBJ2-1; 11 bases are shared with TRBD1. Germline CDR1 reads SQVTM; CDR2 reads ANQGSEA. There are 15 residues in the CDR3. The ends lost 0 bases at V and 9 bases at J; junction bases unmatched: 7. The CDR3 DNA sequence: TGCAGCGTTGAAGAAGGGACAGGGGGGCTATCTGAGCAGTTCTTC. It codes for CSVEEGTGGLSEQFF.

The table lists this clone with a few counts. The chain employs TRBV7-9 and TRBJ2-7, with 8 positions matching TRBD1. The CDR3 is made up of 14 amino acids. After removal of 4 bases from V and 2 bases from J, the junction contained 4 bases not matched to a gene. Germline V gene sequence: CDR1 SEHNR, CDR2 FQNEAQ (reference sequence). Here the CDR3 DNA reads TGTGCCAGCAGCTACCCGGGACAGGCCTACGAGCAGTACTTC. Its translation: CASSYPGQAYEQYF.

The rearrangement links TRBV6-6 to TRBJ1-5; D might be TRBD1 (6 bases). V was pared by 6 bases and J by 4 bases, with 13 bases between. CDR3 length: 14 amino acids. Germline V gene sequence: CDR1 MNHNY, CDR2 SVGAGI (reference sequence). CDR3 DNA sequence: TGTGCCAGCAGCAAAGGGGGGGCGAATCAGCCCCAGCATTTT. This gives the protein CASSKGGANQPQHF.

The chain has TRBV9 and TRBJ1-1, with D possibly matching TRBD1 (6 bases). The CDR3 loop spans 13 amino acids. Trimming left V 3 bases short and J 3 bases short, with 9 bases between. CDR1 and CDR2 from the germline V gene are SGDLS and YYNGEE. CDR3 nucleotides: TGTGCCAGCAGCGGACAGGTTGACACTGAAGCTTTCTTT. Translating gives CASSGQVDTEAFF. The variable domain in full, with the rest retrieved from reference TRBV9 and TRBJ1-1, is DSGVTQTPKHLITATGQRVTLRCSPRSGDLSVYWYQQSLDQGLQFLIQYYNGEERAKGNILERFSAQQFPDLHSELNLSSLELGDSALYFCASSGQVDTEAFFGQGTRLTVV.

This clone was recorded only once. The J gene is TRBJ2-7, the V gene TRBV6-1, with 9 bases lining up with TRBD2. Germline V CDR1 and CDR2: MNHNS, SASEGT. This CDR3 has 15 amino acids. J lost 0 bases, V lost 4 bases, and 4 bases had no gene match. In nucleotides, the CDR3 is TGTGCCAGCAGTGGTTTTAGCGGGAGCTCCTACGAGCAGTACTTC. Its translation: CASSGFSGSSYEQYF.

This clone turned up a few times. The V and J genes are TRBV14 and TRBJ1-1, with 8 nucleotides matching TRBD1. Trimming took 4 bases from V and 0 from J; bases not matched to a gene: 4. The CDR3 extends over 15 amino acids. The germline CDR1 and CDR2 sequences are SGHDN and FVKESK. In nucleotides, the CDR3 is TGTGCCAGCAGCCCCAGGACAGGGTTGAACACTGAAGCTTTCTTT. This encodes CASSPRTGLNTEAFF.

The J gene is TRBJ2-7, the V gene TRBV7-3, with TRBD2 matching over 9 bases. The CDR3 sequence is 15 residues long. V lost 5 bases to trimming and J lost 4 bases; unmatched junction nucleotides: 9. Germline CDR1 and CDR2: SGHTA and FQGTGA. CDR3 in amino acids: CASSPISGGIYEQYF. CDR3 DNA: TGTGCCAGCAGCCCCATAAGCGGGGGGATATACGAGCAGTACTTC.

The chain carries TRBV27 and TRBJ2-1; tentative D call: TRBD1 (6 bases). Trimming took off 0 bases at V and 3 bases at J, with 12 bases between the two ends. The CDR3 covers 16 residues. Germline CDR1 is MNHEY and CDR2 is SMNVEV (reference sequence). CDR3 residues: CASSLSAGDRYNEQFF. Written as DNA, the CDR3 is TGTGCCAGCAGTTTATCTGCAGGGGATCGCTACAATGAGCAGTTCTTC.

The chain has TRBV19 and TRBJ1-2; 7 bases agree with TRBD1. V lost 10 bases, J lost 8 bases, and 16 bases stayed unmatched. This CDR3 is 14 amino acids long. Germline assignment: CDR1 LNHDA and CDR2 SQIVND (reference sequence). CDR3 in amino acids: CATQRDRDDPGYTF. The CDR3 DNA is TGTGCCACCCAACGAGACAGGGACGATCCAGGCTACACCTTC.

The rearrangement uses TRBV5-6 and TRBJ2-3; 10 nucleotides line up with TRBD2. The CDR3 length is 15 residues. V lost 4 bases to trimming and J lost 2 bases; unmatched junction nucleotides: 4. Germline CDR1 and CDR2: SGHDT and YYEEEE. CDR3 residues: CASSPTSGDTDTQYF. The CDR3 DNA sequence: TGTGCCAGCAGCCCTACTAGCGGGGACACAGATACGCAGTATTTT.

The genes are TRBV6-5 and TRBJ1-2; D is possibly TRBD1 (6 bases). The germline V gene encodes CDR1 MNHEY and CDR2 SVGAGI. The CDR3 is 14 residues long. The germline V and J ends were trimmed by 6 bases and 8 bases, with 19 bases remaining between them. The CDR3 DNA reads TGTGCCAGCAGCATTACTCAGGGGATGTGGGGCTACACCTTC. Its translation is CASSITQGMWGYTF.

This chain joins TRBV28 and TRBJ2-7, with D possibly TRBD2 on 6 matching bases. Germline V lookup: CDR1 MDHEN, CDR2 SYDVKM. V lost 5 bases and J lost 3, with 14 bases in between. This CDR3 region has 14 residues. The CDR3, as DNA: TGTGCCAGCAGTGATCTAGCGAGCAACTACGAGCAGTACTTC. This translates into CASSDLASNYEQYF.

CDR3 loop: CASSLDRGRTQPQHF. Written as DNA, the CDR3 is TGTGCCAGCAGCCTGGACAGGGGGCGTACTCAGCCCCAGCATTTT. The chain is built from TRBV7-9 and TRBJ1-5; the match to TRBD1 covers 11 bases. The CDR3 length is 15 residues. Looked up from germline, CDR1 is SEHNR and CDR2 is FQNEAQ (reference sequence). The junction had 6 bases not matched to a gene; V was cut back by 5 bases and J by 6 bases.

This clone was found a few times. This chain uses TRBV5-4 with TRBJ1-1, with 11 bases fitting TRBD1. Germline trimming cut 4 bases from V and 5 bases from J; bases unmatched to any gene: 4. Germline V lookup: CDR1 SGHNT, CDR2 YYREEE (reference sequence). This CDR3 is built from 14 residues. The DNA for the CDR3 is TGTGCCAGCAGCCTGGACAGGGGGCAAACTGAAGCTTTCTTT. Translation: CASSLDRGQTEAFF.

This chain connects TRBV15 to TRBJ2-5, with a tentative D call TRBD1 (6 bases). The CDR3 runs 14 residues. V lost 3 bases and J 5 bases, leaving 13 bases between the germline ends. CDR1 and CDR2 from the germline V gene are LNHNV and YYDKDF (reference sequence). The CDR3 spells CATSSIAGVETQYF. In DNA form, the CDR3 reads TGTGCCACCAGCAGTATCGCAGGGGTCGAGACCCAGTACTTC.

The rearrangement joins TRBV2 to TRBJ2-7; the match to TRBD2 covers 10 bases. In germline, CDR1 is SNHLY, CDR2 FYNNEI. This CDR3 comprises 17 residues. V trimming: 0 bases; J trimming: 4 bases; junction bases outside the gene matches: 9. DNA for the CDR3: TGTGCCAGCAGTGAAGCCCCGAACACTAGCGGGACTTACGAGCAGTACTTC. The encoded protein is CASSEAPNTSGTYEQYF.

CDR3 sequence: CASSSTGMNTEAFF. The CDR3 nucleotides are TGCGCCAGCAGCAGCACAGGGATGAACACTGAAGCTTTCTTT. The chain links TRBV5-1 to TRBJ1-1, with D maybe TRBD1 (6 bases). CDR3 size: 14 residues. V shed 4 bases and J shed 0 bases, with 10 bases lying between them. Germline V lookup: CDR1 SGHRS, CDR2 YFSETQ.

V usage is TRBV5-6 and J usage is TRBJ2-2, with 8 positions matching TRBD2. The J segment lost 4 bases and the V segment lost 3 bases, leaving 5 bases of the junction unmatched. The CDR3 consists of 15 residues. CDR1 SGHDT and CDR2 YYEEEE come from the germline V gene. CDR3 amino acids: CASSSGLAATGELFF. In DNA form, the CDR3 reads TGTGCCAGCAGCTCCGGACTAGCAGCCACCGGGGAGCTGTTTTTT.

The chain employs TRBV5-4 and TRBJ2-1; the D gene is possibly TRBD2 (5 bases). Trimming left V 0 bases short and J 3 bases short, with 10 bases between. The CDR3 consists of 15 residues. Per germline, CDR1 SGHNT and CDR2 YYREEE (reference sequence). The CDR3 reads CASSLEERSYNEQFF. CDR3 coding DNA: TGTGCCAGCAGCTTGGAAGAGCGGAGCTACAATGAGCAGTTCTTC.

The chain couples TRBV19 to TRBJ2-7; D gene unclear. The V and J ends lost 3 bases and 3 bases respectively, with 6 bases between them. Germline V CDR1 and CDR2: LNHDA, SQIVND (reference sequence). This CDR3 contains 12 residues. This CDR3 reads CASSMGYYEQYF. The CDR3 bases are TGTGCCAGTAGTATGGGCTACTACGAGCAGTACTTC.